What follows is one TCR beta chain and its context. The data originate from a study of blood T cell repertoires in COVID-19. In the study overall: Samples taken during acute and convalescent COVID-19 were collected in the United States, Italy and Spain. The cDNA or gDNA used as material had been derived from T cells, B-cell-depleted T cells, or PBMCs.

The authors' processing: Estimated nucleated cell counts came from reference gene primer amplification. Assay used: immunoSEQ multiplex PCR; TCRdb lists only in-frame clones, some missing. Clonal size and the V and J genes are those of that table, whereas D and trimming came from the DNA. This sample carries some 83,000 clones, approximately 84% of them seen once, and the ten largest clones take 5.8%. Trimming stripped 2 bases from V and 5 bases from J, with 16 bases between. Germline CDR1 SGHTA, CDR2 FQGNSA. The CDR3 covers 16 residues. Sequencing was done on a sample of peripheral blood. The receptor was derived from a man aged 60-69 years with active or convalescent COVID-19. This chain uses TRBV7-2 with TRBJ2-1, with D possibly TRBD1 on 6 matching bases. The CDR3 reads CASSLRRWTENNEQFF. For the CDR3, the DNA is TGTGCCAGCAGCTTACGTCGTTGGACAGAAAACAATGAGCAGTTCTTC.